The following is a T cell receptor (beta chain) sequence with its context. Its antigen is unknown. Across several immunoSEQ plates, the genomic DNA of each subset was split evenly. This table comes from immunoSEQ multiplex PCR, and its TCRdb copy is limited to in-frame clones, with some not included. The table has about 750,000 clones, 85% to 95% seen once. Cells designated naive CD8 were CD45RO-negative and were positively selected for CCR7, with terminally differentiated effector memory CD45RA+ cells excluded. V shed 5 bases and J 4 bases; nucleotides not matched to a gene: 9. The CDR3 covers 15 residues. Germline V CDR1 and CDR2: PRHDT, FYEKMQ (reference sequence). This sample is drawn from a study of shared clonotypes between healthy human individuals. About the study: The donors, a couple of women and three men, were aged 18 to 49. General study results and limits: The generation probabilities recorded for non-shared clonotypes fell below those of clonotypes shared by all four donors.

Sequenced material: naive CD8+ T cells sorted from blood. The chain joins TRBV13 to TRBJ2-3; 7 bases agree with TRBD2. This clonotype was obtained from a man aged 25-45 years in good health. CDR3 loop: CASSTQTSSADTQYF. The CDR3 nucleotides are TGTGCCAGCAGCACCCAGACTAGCAGCGCAGATACGCAGTATTTT.